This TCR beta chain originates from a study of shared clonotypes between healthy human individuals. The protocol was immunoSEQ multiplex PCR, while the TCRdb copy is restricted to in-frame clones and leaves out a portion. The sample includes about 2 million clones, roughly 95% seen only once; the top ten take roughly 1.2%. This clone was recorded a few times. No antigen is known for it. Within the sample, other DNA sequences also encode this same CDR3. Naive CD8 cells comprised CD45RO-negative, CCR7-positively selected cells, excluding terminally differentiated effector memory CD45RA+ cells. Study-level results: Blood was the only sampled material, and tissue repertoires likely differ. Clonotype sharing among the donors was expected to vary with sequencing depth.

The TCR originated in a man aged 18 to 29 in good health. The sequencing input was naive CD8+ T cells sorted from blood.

The DNA of the CDR3 is TGTGCCAGCAGCCCGACAGGAGCCTACGAGCAGTACTTC. This sequence encodes CASSPTGAYEQYF. The chain couples TRBV7-9 to TRBJ2-7; D perhaps matches TRBD1 (6 bases). Deletions cut 5 bases from V and 2 bases from J, with 10 bases between. The CDR3 contains 13 residues. Germline CDR1 and CDR2: SEHNR and FQNEAQ (reference sequence). The variable domain in full, completed from reference TRBV7-9 and TRBJ2-7, reads DTGVSQNPRHKITKRGQNVTFRCDPISEHNRLYWYRQTLGQGPEFLTYFQNEAQLEKSRLLSDRFSAERPKGSFSTLEIQRTEQGDSAMYLCASSPTGAYEQYFGPGTRLTVT.